A single sample gave rise to the 7 T cell receptor beta chains below, sequenced in a study of early T cells in non-severe SARS-CoV-2 infection. TCRdb re-analysed the 5' RACE reads in MiXCR, keeping a single row per CDR3 protein. The sample comprises 40,000 to 55,000 distinct CDR3 sequences, about 23% of which are singletons, and about 4.7% rests with the top ten. Here the sequenced sample was whole blood, taken at baseline. These receptors were collected from an adult who was a healthcare worker with PCR-confirmed SARS-CoV-2 infection or an uninfected control (not recorded which).

The chain links TRBV18 to TRBJ2-7; 8 nucleotides match TRBD1. After removal of 5 bases from V and 4 bases from J, the junction contained 19 bases not matched to a gene. This CDR3 region has 18 residues. Germline loops: CDR1 KGHSH, CDR2 LQKENI. The CDR3 reads CASSSLTPDRVMVYEQYF. The CDR3 nucleotides read TGTGCCAGCTCATCTCTTACCCCGGACAGGGTTATGGTGTACGAGCAGTACTTC.

Only a few counts were recorded for this clonotype. This chain connects TRBV19 to TRBJ2-2, with a tentative D call TRBD1 (6 bases). Germline lookup yields CDR1 LNHDA and CDR2 SQIVND (reference sequence). Trimming took off 3 bases at V and 2 bases at J, with 13 bases between the two ends. This CDR3 is built from 16 residues. The CDR3 DNA is TGTGCCAGTAGTATTTTGGGGACATCCAACACCGGGGAGCTGTTTTTT. Translated: CASSILGTSNTGELFF.

This rearrangement joins TRBV20-1 to TRBJ1-1, with 9 bases that match TRBD1. CDR3 length equals 12 residues. Germline V lookup: CDR1 DFQATT, CDR2 SNEGSKA (reference sequence). The CDR3 nucleotides read TGCCTATTACAGGGGGCCGGGGCTGAAGCTTTCTTT. This sequence encodes CLLQGAGAEAFF.

This clonotype has a count of ten or more. The CDR3 DNA reads TGCGCCAGCAAGGGTGGGAGAACTAATGAAAAACTGTTTTTT. This sequence encodes CASKGGRTNEKLFF. The chain joins TRBV4-1 to TRBJ1-4; D is ambiguous. The CDR3 totals 14 residues. Germline CDR1 MGHRA, CDR2 YSYEKL. Trimming removed 7 bases at V and 1 base at J, with 10 bases between.

The chain carries TRBV7-2 and TRBJ1-4, with TRBD1 identical over 8 bases. J was trimmed by 3 bases and V by 6 bases; bases with no gene match: 9. The CDR3 contains 16 residues. Germline-derived CDR1 and CDR2 are SGHTA and FQGNSA. CDR3 coding DNA: TGTGCCAGCAGTCCCAAAAAGGGACAGGCTAATGAAAAACTGTTTTTT. The encoded protein is CASSPKKGQANEKLFF.

This chain links TRBV7-6 with TRBJ1-1; 7 bases fit TRBD1. CDR1 is SGHVS, CDR2 FNYEAQ, per germline. The junction had 5 bases not matched to a gene; V was cut back by 4 bases and J by 6 bases. The length of the CDR3 is 13 residues. The CDR3 is CASSYRTGAEAFF. In DNA form, the CDR3 reads TGTGCCAGCAGCTACCGGACAGGAGCTGAAGCTTTCTTT.

This chain links TRBV10-3 with TRBJ2-3; weak D call: TRBD2 (6 bases). The CDR3 totals 16 residues. CDR1 and CDR2 from the germline V gene are ENHRY and SYGVKD. V was trimmed by 3 bases and J by 0 bases, leaving 13 bases between them. Here the CDR3 reads CAISDPTSPSTDTQYF. CDR3 in DNA: TGTGCCATCAGTGACCCCACTAGCCCAAGCACAGATACGCAGTATTTT.